This T cell receptor beta chain was sequenced for a study of shared clonotypes between healthy human individuals. Assay: immunoSEQ multiplex PCR; the TCRdb copy retains only in-frame clones and omits some. The data hold over 2 million clones, with 85% to 95% observed a single time. On this clone itself: Because the CDR3's place on the DNA is in doubt, the DNA is left out and the CDR3 is given as listed by TCRdb.

Sequenced input: naive CD4+ T cells sorted from blood. Subset in this sample: CD45RA+ positively selected. The origin of this receptor is a man younger than 35 in good health.

This chain's CDR3 is CASTSGQAAQETQYF. The chain employs TRBV19 and TRBJ2-5; TRBD1 is taken as the D call from the table, unchecked against the DNA. In germline, CDR1 is LNHDA, CDR2 SQIVND (reference sequence). The CDR3 has 15 residues if both end residues are counted.